This T cell receptor beta chain was retrieved from a study of blood T cell repertoires in COVID-19. In the study overall: The United States, Italy and Spain provided the acute and convalescent COVID-19 samples.

CDR1 and CDR2 (germline): ENHRY, SYGVKD. The CDR3 is 15 residues long. The trim removed 10 bases at V and 5 bases at J, leaving 12 bases unmatched. Method: immunoSEQ multiplex PCR; TCRdb's copy keeps in-frame clones and lacks some. In the table there are some 320,000 clones, approximately 88% of which are singletons. This receptor was obtained from a woman aged 25 to 39 who had recovered from COVID-19. The rearrangement joins TRBV10-3 to TRBJ1-1, with 11 positions matching TRBD1. The sample taken for sequencing was peripheral blood. The CDR3 here is CASSETGTGGTEAFF. CDR3 DNA: TGTGCCAGCTCGGAGACAGGGACAGGGGGGACTGAAGCTTTCTTT.